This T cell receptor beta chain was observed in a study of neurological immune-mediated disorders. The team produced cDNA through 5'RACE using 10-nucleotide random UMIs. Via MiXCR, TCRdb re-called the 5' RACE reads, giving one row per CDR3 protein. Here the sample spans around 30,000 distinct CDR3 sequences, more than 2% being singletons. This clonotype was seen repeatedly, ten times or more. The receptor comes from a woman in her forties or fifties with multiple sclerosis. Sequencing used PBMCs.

The CDR3, as DNA: TGTGCCAGTAGTATCCTTGCGACCGGGGGGACTGAAGCTTTCTTT. Its protein product is CASSILATGGTEAFF. This rearrangement joins TRBV19 to TRBJ1-1, with TRBD1 as a possible D gene (5 bases). Trimming took 3 bases from V and 5 from J, leaving 16 bases between them. This CDR3 has 15 amino acids. From germline, CDR1 is LNHDA and CDR2 SQIVND (reference sequence).